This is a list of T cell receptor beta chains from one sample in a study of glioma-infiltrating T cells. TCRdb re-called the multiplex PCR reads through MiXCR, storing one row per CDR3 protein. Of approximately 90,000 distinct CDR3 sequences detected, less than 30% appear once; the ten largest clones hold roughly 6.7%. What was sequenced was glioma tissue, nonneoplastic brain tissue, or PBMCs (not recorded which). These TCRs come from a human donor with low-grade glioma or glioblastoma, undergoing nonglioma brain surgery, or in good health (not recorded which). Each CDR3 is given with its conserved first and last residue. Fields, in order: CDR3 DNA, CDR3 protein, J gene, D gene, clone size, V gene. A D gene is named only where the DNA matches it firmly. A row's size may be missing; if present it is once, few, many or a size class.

TGTGCCAGCAGTCCTTGGGGCAGGGGGGGCGAAGTGTACCTCCTAATGGCTTTCTTT | CASSPWGRGGEVYLLMAFF | TRBJ1-1 | TRBD1 | NA | TRBV27
TGTGCCAGCAGCGGGAGTCGGGGGCGAGCATTTAGCTCACCCCTCCACTTT | CASSGSRGRAFSSPLHF | TRBJ1-6 | NA | many | TRBV3-1
TGTGCCAGCAGCGTAGGGGATGAGCAGTTCTTC | CASSVGDEQFF | TRBJ2-1 | NA | few | TRBV5-4
TGTGCCAGCAGCTTAGACCGGGCTCTTCATCAGCCCCAGCATTTT | CASSLDRALHQPQHF | TRBJ1-5 | NA | many | TRBV7-2
TGTGCCAGCAGCTCGCCTTGGTGGGGGACAGATACGCAGTATTTT | CASSSPWWGTDTQYF | TRBJ2-3 | NA | NA | TRBV12-3/TRBV12-4
TGTGCCATCAGTGACCAGGGACAGAGGAGCAATCAGCCCCAGCATTTT | CAISDQGQRSNQPQHF | TRBJ1-5 | TRBD1 | many | TRBV10-3
TGTGCCAGCAGGACCGAGAACACCGGGGAGCTGTTTTTT | CASRTENTGELFF | TRBJ2-2 | NA | NA | TRBV2
TGCGCCAGCAGAGTCGGGAGGTCGGGAGAGCAGTACTTC | CASRVGRSGEQYF | TRBJ2-7 | TRBD2 | NA | TRBV5-1
TGTGCCAGCAGGCTTGGCAGGGGGCCTCGCGAGCAGTACTTC | CASRLGRGPREQYF | TRBJ2-7 | TRBD1 | few | TRBV2
TGTGCCAGCACCCCGGGACAGGGGGTGAACACTGAAGCTTTCTTT | CASTPGQGVNTEAFF | TRBJ1-1 | TRBD1 | many | TRBV6-1
TGTGCCAGCAGCCGGGACAGGGGCCCTAACGAGCAGTACTTC | CASSRDRGPNEQYF | TRBJ2-7 | TRBD1 | many | TRBV2
TGTGCCAGCTCACCAGCCCTACTAGCGCTCAGCTCCTACAATGAGCAGTTCTTC | CASSPALLALSSYNEQFF | TRBJ2-1 | TRBD2 | many | TRBV18
TGTGCCAGCAGTTACCGGGACAGGGAACTTGGCACTGAAGCTTTCTTT | CASSYRDRELGTEAFF | TRBJ1-1 | TRBD1 | many | TRBV2
TGTGCCAGCAGCTTAGCGTCCGTGGGATATGAGCAGTTCTTC | CASSLASVGYEQFF | TRBJ2-1 | NA | many | TRBV11-3
TGTGCCAGCAGTCGGGACAGGGCCTCTGAGCAGTACTTC | CASSRDRASEQYF | TRBJ2-7 | TRBD1 | many | TRBV12-3/TRBV12-4
TGTGCCAGCAGCCTGGACAACCAAGAGACCCAGTACTTC | CASSLDNQETQYF | TRBJ2-5 | NA | many | TRBV7-2
TGTGCCAGCAGCTTAGTGGGACAGGGAAGAACTGAAGCTTTCTTT | CASSLVGQGRTEAFF | TRBJ1-1 | TRBD1 | many | TRBV7-9
TGTGCCAGCAGTTACGAGGGACACCCGAACACTGAAGCTTTCTTT | CASSYEGHPNTEAFF | TRBJ1-1 | NA | many | TRBV6-1
TGCAGTGCACGGACAGGAGGGACTGAAGCTTTCTTT | CSARTGGTEAFF | TRBJ1-1 | TRBD1 | many | TRBV20-1
TGTGCCAGCAGCCCCAGGGAAAACACCATATATTTT | CASSPRENTIYF | TRBJ1-3 | NA | few | TRBV7-9
TGCAGTCCGCTAGGGGGGGAGCGTGAGCAGTTCTTC | CSPLGGEREQFF | TRBJ2-1 | NA | many | TRBV20-1
TGTGCCAGCAGTGCGGAACTAGCGGGGGGGCCTGAGACCCAGTACTTC | CASSAELAGGPETQYF | TRBJ2-5 | TRBD2 | many | TRBV2
TGTGCCAGCAGCCATACTAGCGGGGGGATCCAAGAGACCCAGTACTTC | CASSHTSGGIQETQYF | TRBJ2-5 | TRBD2 | NA | TRBV6-1
TGTGCCAGCAGCCAAGCGGCGACAGGGGGTGAAGCTTTCTTT | CASSQAATGGEAFF | TRBJ1-1 | TRBD1 | many | TRBV3-1
TGTACCAGCAGCCAAGGAAGGGGGCGGGGGGACACTGAAGCTTTCTTT | CTSSQGRGRGDTEAFF | TRBJ1-1 | TRBD1 | few | TRBV3-1
TGTGCCAGCAGCCCAGGGGGGGGACCCACGAATACGCAGTATTTT | CASSPGGGPTNTQYF | TRBJ2-3 | NA | many | TRBV28
TGTGCCACGAAGGATTGGGGCGATAACAATGAGCAGTTCTTC | CATKDWGDNNEQFF | TRBJ2-1 | NA | many | TRBV3-1
TGTGCCAGCAGTGAAGGGCCGTATAGCAATCAGCCCCAGCATTTT | CASSEGPYSNQPQHF | TRBJ1-5 | NA | NA | TRBV2
TGTGCCAGTAGTAGGGGCGGCTCCTACAATGAGCAGTTCTTC | CASSRGGSYNEQFF | TRBJ2-1 | NA | many | TRBV19
TGTGCCAGCAGTGATTTGGCAGTCAGGAATACGCAGTATTTT | CASSDLAVRNTQYF | TRBJ2-3 | NA | medium-sized | TRBV6-1
TGCGCCAGCAGCCAGGTGGAGGACCCCTACAATGAGCAGTTCTTC | CASSQVEDPYNEQFF | TRBJ2-1 | NA | NA | TRBV5-1
TGTGCCAGCTCACCTTTGTCCACTAAGAACACTGAAGCTTTCTTT | CASSPLSTKNTEAFF | TRBJ1-1 | NA | many | TRBV18
TGCAGTGCTAGAGATGAGAAGCGGGACTCCTATGAGCAGTTCTTC | CSARDEKRDSYEQFF | TRBJ2-1 | TRBD2 | NA | TRBV20-1
TGCAGCGTTGAAGGTCTAAAGCGGGCAGACGAGTTCTTC | CSVEGLKRADEFF | TRBJ2-1 | NA | NA | TRBV29-1
TGTGCCAGCAGCCAAAGAGGACAGGGGGCGAGGGAGCAGTACTTC | CASSQRGQGAREQYF | TRBJ2-7 | TRBD1 | many | TRBV12-3/TRBV12-4
TGTGCCAGCAGCTCGACAATCCAGCGTCCTACAGCCTCAACGGGACAGCCCACAGATACGCAGTATTTT | CASSSTIQRPTASTGQPTDTQYF | TRBJ2-3 | TRBD1 | few | TRBV7-9
TGTGCCAGCAGCAGGCCCGGGACAGGGAGTCGGACTGAAGCTTTCTTT | CASSRPGTGSRTEAFF | TRBJ1-1 | TRBD1 | many | TRBV7-9
TGTGCCAGCAGCCAAAGAGGCGGACAGGGGACCCAGTACTTC | CASSQRGGQGTQYF | TRBJ2-5 | TRBD1 | NA | TRBV3-1
TGCGCCAGCAGCCAAGTTGACAGGGTGAACACTGAAGCTTTCTTT | CASSQVDRVNTEAFF | TRBJ1-1 | TRBD1 | NA | TRBV4-1
TGCGCCAGCAGCTTCAGCAGCGGGAGGGTTGAGACCCAGTACTTC | CASSFSSGRVETQYF | TRBJ2-5 | TRBD2 | NA | TRBV5-1